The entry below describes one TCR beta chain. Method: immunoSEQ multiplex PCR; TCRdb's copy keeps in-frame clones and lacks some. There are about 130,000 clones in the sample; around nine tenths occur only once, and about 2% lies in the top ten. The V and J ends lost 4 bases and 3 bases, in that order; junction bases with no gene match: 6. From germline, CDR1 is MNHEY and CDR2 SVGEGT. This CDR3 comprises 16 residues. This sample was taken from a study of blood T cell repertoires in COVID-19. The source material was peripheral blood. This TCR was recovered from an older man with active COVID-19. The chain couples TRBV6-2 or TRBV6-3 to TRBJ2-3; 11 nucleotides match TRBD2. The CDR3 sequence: CASSSASGRKTDTQYF. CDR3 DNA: TGTGCCAGCAGTTCAGCTAGCGGGAGGAAGACAGATACGCAGTATTTT.